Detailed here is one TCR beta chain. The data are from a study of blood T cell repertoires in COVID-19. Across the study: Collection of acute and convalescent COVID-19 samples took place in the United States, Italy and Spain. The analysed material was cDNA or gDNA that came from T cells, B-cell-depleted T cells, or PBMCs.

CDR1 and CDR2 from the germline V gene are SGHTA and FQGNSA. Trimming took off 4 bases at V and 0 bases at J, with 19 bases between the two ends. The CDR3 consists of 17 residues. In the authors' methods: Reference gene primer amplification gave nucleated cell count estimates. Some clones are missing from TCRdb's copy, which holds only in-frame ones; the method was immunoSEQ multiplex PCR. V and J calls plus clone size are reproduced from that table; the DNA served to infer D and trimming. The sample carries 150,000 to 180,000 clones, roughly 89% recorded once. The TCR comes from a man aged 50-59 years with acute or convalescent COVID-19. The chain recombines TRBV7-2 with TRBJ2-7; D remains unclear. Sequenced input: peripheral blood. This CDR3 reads CASSSTPMRRTSYEQYV. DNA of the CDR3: TGTGCCAGCAGCTCGACCCCCATGCGGCGCACCTCCTACGAGCAGTACGTC.